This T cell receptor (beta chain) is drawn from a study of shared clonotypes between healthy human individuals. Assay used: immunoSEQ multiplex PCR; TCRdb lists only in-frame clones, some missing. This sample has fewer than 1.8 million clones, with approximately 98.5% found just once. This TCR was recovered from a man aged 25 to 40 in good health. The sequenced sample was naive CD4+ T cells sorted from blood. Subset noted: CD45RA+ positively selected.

This chain's CDR3 is CASSRTGNTIYF. The CDR3 DNA sequence: TGCGCCAGCAGTCGGACTGGAAACACCATATATTTT. The gene calls are TRBV23-1 and TRBJ1-3; no definite D call. TRBV23-1 carries the ORF label, with uncertain function. Trimming took 4 bases from V and 2 from J, leaving 3 bases between them. CDR3 length: 12 amino acids.